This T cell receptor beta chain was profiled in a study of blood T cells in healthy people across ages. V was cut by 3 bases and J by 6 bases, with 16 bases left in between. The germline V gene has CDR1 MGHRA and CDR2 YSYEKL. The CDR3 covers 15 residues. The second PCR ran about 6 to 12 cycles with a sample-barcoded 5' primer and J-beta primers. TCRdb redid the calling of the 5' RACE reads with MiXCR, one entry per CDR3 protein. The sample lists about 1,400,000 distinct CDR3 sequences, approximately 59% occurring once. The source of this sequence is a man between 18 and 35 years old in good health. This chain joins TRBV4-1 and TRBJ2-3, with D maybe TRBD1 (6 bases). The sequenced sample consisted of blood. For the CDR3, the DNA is TGCGCCAGCAGCCAGGGGGCCGGGGCCCAGGATACGCAGTATTTT. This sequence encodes CASSQGAGAQDTQYF.